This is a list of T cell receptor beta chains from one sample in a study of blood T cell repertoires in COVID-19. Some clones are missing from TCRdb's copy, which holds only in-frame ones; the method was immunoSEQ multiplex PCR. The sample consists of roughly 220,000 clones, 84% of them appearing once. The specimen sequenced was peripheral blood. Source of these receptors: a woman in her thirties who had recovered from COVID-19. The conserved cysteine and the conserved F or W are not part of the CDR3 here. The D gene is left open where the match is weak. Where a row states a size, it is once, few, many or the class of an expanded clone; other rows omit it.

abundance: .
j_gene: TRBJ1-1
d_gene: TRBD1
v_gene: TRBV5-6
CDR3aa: ASSLQGALTEAF

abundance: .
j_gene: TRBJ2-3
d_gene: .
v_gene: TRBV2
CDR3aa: ASNMRADTQY

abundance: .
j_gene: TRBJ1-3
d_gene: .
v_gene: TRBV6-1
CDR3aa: ASSERRQAVHTIY

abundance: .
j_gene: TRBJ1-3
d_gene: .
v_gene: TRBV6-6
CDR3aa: ASSAGVFGNTIY

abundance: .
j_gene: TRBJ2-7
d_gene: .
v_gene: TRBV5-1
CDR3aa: ASSPSILAGGEQY

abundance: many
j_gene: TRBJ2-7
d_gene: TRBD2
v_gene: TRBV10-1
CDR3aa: ASSEDLETSGNHEQY

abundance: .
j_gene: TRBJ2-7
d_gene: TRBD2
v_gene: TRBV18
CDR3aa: ASSPDLGLAGGYEQY

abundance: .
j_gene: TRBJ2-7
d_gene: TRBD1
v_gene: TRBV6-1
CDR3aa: ASSDRDRNTYEQY

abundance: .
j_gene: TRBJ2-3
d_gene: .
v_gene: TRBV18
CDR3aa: ASSPPSFFADTQY

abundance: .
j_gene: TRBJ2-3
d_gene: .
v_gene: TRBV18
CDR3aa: ASSLNSGSTDTQY

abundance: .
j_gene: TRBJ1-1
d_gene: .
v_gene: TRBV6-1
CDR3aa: ASSELSLLTEAF

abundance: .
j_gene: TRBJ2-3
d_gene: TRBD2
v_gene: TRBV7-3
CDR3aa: ASSLWTSRPFTDTQY

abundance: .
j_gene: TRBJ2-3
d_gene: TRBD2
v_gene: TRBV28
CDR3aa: ATLGLAGAADTQY

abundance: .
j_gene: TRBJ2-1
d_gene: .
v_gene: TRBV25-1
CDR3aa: ASSLGGNEQF

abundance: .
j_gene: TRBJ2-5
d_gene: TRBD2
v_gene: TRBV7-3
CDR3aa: ASSLTAGTSGGAQETQY

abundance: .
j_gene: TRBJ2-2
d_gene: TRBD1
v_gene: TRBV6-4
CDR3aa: ASSGTGANTGELF

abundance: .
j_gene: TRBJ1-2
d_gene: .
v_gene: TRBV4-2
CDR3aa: ASSQATGFGGYT

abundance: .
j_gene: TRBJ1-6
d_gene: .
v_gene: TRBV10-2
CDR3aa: ASSPTGSSGAPLH

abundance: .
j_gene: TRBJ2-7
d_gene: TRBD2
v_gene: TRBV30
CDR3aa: AWSPHSGRSSYEQY

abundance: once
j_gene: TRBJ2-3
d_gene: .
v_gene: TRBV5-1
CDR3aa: ASSLDVRSTDTQY

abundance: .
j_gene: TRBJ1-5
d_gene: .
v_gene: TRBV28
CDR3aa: ASSLAARYSNQPQH

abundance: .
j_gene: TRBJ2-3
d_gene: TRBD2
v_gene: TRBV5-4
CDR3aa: ASSSGTSGSWGDTQY

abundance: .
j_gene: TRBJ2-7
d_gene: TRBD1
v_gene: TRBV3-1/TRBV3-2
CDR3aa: ASRGTGTYEQY

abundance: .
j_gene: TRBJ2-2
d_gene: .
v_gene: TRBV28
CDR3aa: ASSSYSGELF

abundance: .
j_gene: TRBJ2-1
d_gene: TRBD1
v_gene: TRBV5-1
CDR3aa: ASSLAAGGLTDEQF

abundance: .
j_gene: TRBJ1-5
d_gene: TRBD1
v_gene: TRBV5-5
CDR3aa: ASSSSTGRSNQPQH

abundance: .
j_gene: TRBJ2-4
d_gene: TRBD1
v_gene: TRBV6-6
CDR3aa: ASSKRGLDIQY

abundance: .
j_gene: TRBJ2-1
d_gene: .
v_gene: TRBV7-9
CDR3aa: ASSARLDGRSYNEQF

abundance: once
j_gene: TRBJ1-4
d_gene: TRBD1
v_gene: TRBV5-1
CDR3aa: ASSLGPQGANEKLF

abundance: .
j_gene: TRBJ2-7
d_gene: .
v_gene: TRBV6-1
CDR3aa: ASSEISLADYEQY

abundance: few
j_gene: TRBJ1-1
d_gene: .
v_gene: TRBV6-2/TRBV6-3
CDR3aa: ASSWRGMDTEAF

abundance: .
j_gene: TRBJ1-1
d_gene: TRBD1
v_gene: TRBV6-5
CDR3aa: ASSLGQVNTEAF

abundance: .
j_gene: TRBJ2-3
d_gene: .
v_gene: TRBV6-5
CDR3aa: ASSYTNTDTQY

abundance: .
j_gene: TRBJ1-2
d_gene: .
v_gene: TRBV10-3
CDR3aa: AISERRVSGYT

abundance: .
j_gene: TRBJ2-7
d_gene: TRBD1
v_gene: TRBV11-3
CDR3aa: ASSSGTGYEQY

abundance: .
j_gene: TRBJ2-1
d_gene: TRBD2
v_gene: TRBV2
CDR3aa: ASSELLAGGRNEQF

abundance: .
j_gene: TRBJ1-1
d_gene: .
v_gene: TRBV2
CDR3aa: ASSGWQDTEAF

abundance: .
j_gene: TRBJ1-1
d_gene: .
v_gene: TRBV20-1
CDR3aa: SASPRGATEAF

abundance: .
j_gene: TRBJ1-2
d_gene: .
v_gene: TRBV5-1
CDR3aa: ASSFDTDLT

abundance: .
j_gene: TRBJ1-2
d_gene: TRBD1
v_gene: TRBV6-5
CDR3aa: ASSTGTGGGYGYT

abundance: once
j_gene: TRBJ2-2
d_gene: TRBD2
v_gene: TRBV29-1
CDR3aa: SVEGPSAGANTGELF

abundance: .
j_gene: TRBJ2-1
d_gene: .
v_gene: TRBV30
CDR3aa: AWSPEEGHKQF

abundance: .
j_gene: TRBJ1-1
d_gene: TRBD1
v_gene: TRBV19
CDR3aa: ASSTGQGADTEAF

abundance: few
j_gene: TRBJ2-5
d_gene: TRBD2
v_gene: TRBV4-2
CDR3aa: ASSQVSAGGQETQY

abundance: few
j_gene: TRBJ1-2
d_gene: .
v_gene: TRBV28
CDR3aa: ASQVVNGYT

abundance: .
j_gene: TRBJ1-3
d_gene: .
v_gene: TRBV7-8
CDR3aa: ASSRTGAPGNTIY

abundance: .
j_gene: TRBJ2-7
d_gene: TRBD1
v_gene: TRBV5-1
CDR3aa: ASSLGQGEYEQY

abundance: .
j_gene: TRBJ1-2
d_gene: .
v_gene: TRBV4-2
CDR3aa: ASSLGGQSNDGYT

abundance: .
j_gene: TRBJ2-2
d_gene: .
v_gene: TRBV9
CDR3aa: ASSVDVTGELF

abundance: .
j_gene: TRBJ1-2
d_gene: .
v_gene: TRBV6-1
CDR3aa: ASSEGAGAYGYT

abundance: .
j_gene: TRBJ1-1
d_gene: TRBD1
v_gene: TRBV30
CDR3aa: AWSSGTGAFEAF

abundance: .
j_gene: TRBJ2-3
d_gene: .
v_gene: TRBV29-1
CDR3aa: SPSTDTQY

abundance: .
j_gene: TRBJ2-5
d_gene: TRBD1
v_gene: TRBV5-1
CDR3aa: ASTLSTGKETQY

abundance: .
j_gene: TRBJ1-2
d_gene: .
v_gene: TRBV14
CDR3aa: ASSQDGSGRST

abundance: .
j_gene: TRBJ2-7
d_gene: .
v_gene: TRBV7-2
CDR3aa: ASSLGTGYYEQY